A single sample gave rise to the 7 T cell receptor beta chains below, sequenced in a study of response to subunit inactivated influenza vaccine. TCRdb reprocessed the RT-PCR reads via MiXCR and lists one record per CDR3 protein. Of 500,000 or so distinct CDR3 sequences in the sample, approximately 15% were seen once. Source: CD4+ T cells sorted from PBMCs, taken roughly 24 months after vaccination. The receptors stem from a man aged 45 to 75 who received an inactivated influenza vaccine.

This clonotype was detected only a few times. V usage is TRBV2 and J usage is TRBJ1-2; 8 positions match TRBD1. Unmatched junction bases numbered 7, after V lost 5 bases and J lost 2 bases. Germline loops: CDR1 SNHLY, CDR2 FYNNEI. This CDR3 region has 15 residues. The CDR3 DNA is TGTGCCAGCAGTACAGGGGGTAGCGCGAACTATGGCTACACCTTC. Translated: CASSTGGSANYGYTF.

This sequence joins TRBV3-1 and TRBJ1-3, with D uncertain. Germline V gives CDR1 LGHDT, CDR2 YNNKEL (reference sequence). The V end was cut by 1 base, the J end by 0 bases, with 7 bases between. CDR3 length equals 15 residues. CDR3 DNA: TGTGCCAGCAGCCAAGGGTACAACTCTGGAAACACCATATATTTT. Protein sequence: CASSQGYNSGNTIYF.

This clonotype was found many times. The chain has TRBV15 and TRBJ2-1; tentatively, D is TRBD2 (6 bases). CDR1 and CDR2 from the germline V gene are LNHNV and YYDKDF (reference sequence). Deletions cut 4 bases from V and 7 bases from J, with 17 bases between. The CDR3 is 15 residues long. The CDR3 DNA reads TGTGCCACCAGCACCAGGACTACCCTCTCGAATGAGCAGTTCTTC. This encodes CATSTRTTLSNEQFF.

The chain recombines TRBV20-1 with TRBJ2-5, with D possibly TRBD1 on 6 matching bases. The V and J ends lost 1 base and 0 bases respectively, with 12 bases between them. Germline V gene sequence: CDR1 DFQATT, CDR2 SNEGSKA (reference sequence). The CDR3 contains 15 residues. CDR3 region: CSARVRGRNQETQYF. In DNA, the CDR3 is TGCAGTGCTAGAGTCAGGGGACGCAACCAAGAGACCCAGTACTTC.

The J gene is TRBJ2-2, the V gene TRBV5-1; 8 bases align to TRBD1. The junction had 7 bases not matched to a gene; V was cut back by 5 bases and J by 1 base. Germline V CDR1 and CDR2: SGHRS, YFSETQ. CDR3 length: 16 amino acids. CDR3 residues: CASSQRTGLNTGELFF. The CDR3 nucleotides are TGCGCCAGCAGTCAGAGGACAGGGTTGAACACCGGGGAGCTGTTTTTT.

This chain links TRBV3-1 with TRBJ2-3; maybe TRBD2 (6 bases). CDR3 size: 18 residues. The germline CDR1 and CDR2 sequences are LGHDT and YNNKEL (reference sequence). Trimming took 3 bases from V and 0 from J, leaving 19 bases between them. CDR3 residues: CASSQNPPSGYSTDTQYF. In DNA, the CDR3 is TGTGCCAGCAGCCAGAATCCCCCCAGCGGGTATAGCACAGATACGCAGTATTTT.

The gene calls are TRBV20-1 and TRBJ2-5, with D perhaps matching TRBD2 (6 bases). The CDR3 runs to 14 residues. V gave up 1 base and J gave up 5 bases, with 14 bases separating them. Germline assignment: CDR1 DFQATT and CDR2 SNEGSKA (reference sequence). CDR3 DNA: TGCAGTGCTAGAGTGCGGGGAGGAGTGGAGACCCAGTACTTC. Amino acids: CSARVRGGVETQYF.